This TCR beta chain is from a study of blood T cell repertoires in COVID-19 (dated by TCRdb to the early 2020s). Background on the whole study: Samples from collaborators originated in the United States, Italy and Spain and spanned both the acute and convalescent phases of COVID-19. The material from the prospective study consisted of cDNA or gDNA derived from T cells, B-cell-depleted T cells, or PBMCs. Nearly every sample came with metadata listing a de-identified subject ID, COVID-19 status, age in years and sex. Deeply sampled blood TCRbeta repertoires from subjects exposed to, actively infected with, or recovered from COVID-19 were included in the dataset. Where HLA class I and class II types were available, the types were taken from metadata supplied by the sample provider, not from assay-based typing. The repertoires were made available in a free public database intended to serve as a resource for research on the immune response to SARS-CoV-2. The samples were drawn from the first 160 participants of the ongoing ImmuneRACE study and from over a thousand subjects provided by 6 global collaborators.

The trim is 0 bases for V and 5 bases for J, with a gap of 11 bases between the germline ends. The CDR3 starts with the cysteine, ends with the phenylalanine, and has 16 residues. Of the read, only the CDR3 DNA is kept; its 48 bases are in frame from base 1. In the germline V gene, CDR1 corresponds to SGHTA and CDR2 to FQGNSA. Participants in the prospective study were enrolled through a virtual design, were aged roughly 18 to 100 years, and lived in roughly 24 United States geographic areas. In the prospective study, cohorts were assigned on the basis of participant-reported clinical history obtained from a screening survey and a study questionnaire. Recovered participants in ImmuneRACE Cohort 3 were defined by two consecutive negative NP/OP PCR tests, clearance by a healthcare professional, or resolution of symptoms. In the prospective study, whole blood, serum and a nasopharyngeal or oropharyngeal swab were collected from each participant by mobile phlebotomists. Prospective study participants could optionally give additional blood draws and questionnaires over a roughly 2-month period. Blood samples from the prospective study were shipped frozen or at room temperature prior to DNA extraction.

This clone was detected only once. It lacks a known antigen. No base-level quality is on record; no much larger clone is a single base apart. TCRbeta CDR3 regions were amplified from genomic DNA using the immunoSEQ Assay, a bias-controlled multiplex PCR. The study's processing was this. The number of nucleated cells in each sample was estimated by amplification of reference gene primers within the assay. To quantify the absolute abundance of each unique TCRbeta CDR3 rearrangement, sequence reads were collapsed and filtered. For each sample, productive Simpson clonality was calculated by taking the square root of Simpson's diversity index across productive rearrangements. In TCRdb, the immuneACCESS table is reduced to in-frame sequences with V and J assigned. These tables do not hold every clone; where another copy was compared, an unresolved V gene accounts for under half, and the others remain unexplained. The DNA gave D and trimming, while V, J and clone size come from that table. For this sample the table gives some 460,000 clones, of which 75% to 90% were detected only once. The leading ten clones occupy under 0.85% of the sample.

Study-wide conclusions, independent of this receptor: The amount of clinical and demographic metadata varied by source and participant and was provided uncurated.

Sequencing used PBMCs or T cells enriched from blood (not recorded which). The source is a woman aged 18-35 years who had recovered from COVID-19. The chain couples TRBV7-2 to TRBJ1-6, with a weak D call of TRBD1 (5 bases match). The nucleotide sequence is given as TGTGCCAGCAGCTTAGCTGCGACAGCCGATAATTCACCCCTCCACTTT. It encodes CASSLAATADNSPLHF.